Given below is one T cell receptor beta chain in context. The count of this clone is one. The antigen this receptor binds is unknown. No much larger clonotype is one base removed from it; base qualities were not supplied. The data derive from a study of T cell responses to AZD1222 COVID-19 vaccine (TCRdb year 2021). In the study overall: TCR sequencing was performed for 230 to 250 trial participants, of whom about 210 were given two doses of AZD1222 and approximately 25 were given two doses of MenACWY control vaccine. Trial participants were enrolled into age subgroups of 18-55, 56-69 and 70-plus years, which contained approximately 150, 28 and 58 TCR-sequenced participants, respectively.

The time point label here, explained by the study, means: about 28 days (+/-7) after the second vaccine dose. Because spike-specific TCR depth and breadth did not differ between the two schedules, AZD1222 recipients who got a second dose at roughly 4 weeks were pooled with those who got a second dose at roughly 12 weeks. Vaccinee samples came from UK trials COV001 and COV002, including a single-blind randomized controlled phase 2/3 trial of AZD1222 (ChAdOx1 nCoV-19) in healthy adults. For TCRbeta chain sequencing, PBMC samples were collected from trial participants at day 0 and at day 28 after the second dose. The research as a whole found: Reportedly, close to half of the unique spike-specific TCRs recognized epitopes lying outside the regions that are mutated in the B.1.351 and B.1.1.7 variants. Participants were mostly white British and included more females than males, and it was suggested by the authors that clonal diversity may have been underestimated. A significant rise in spike-specific TCR breadth and depth was observed after two AZD1222 doses relative to day 0 and relative to MenACWY recipients. Conclusions about previously exposed vaccinees are limited, since just six AZD1222 recipients were seropositive for SARS-CoV-2 at baseline. In the small 56-69-year group, the increase in depth fell short of significance, most likely because of low power. The vaccine-associated CD4 TCRs covered the entire spike protein, and the dominant responses fell in regions 160-218 and 743-854. Because no day 14 peak-response samples were available, repertoires were characterized only after the peak T cell response.

The CDR3 regions of human TCRbeta chains were subjected to immunosequencing. The authors' pipeline ran thus. Repertoire TCRs were matched against a reference library of SARS-CoV-2-specific TCRs generated with the MIRA antigen-specificity platform. Breadth was defined as the fraction of unique TCRs that were SARS-CoV-2-associated, and depth was defined as the fraction of total T cells that were SARS-CoV-2-associated. Each spike-specific TCR was assigned to its reactive spike region and to a CD4 or CD8 class using the MIRA data. Log10-transformed breadth and depth values were compared by one-way ANOVA with Sidak's multiple comparisons tests. TCRdb carries this immuneACCESS record with in-frame sequences only. Its versions omit some clonotypes, under half of them owing to an unresolved V gene in the studies checked, with the rest unexplained. The V and J calls and clone size come from that table; D and trimming were worked out from the DNA. The sample includes roughly 67,000 clones, with nearly 90% observed a single time. Jointly, the top ten make up under 30% of the sample.

This clonotype originated in an adult who received the AZD1222 COVID-19 vaccine. The sequencing here drew on peripheral blood, taken 28 days after the second AZD1222 dose.

The DNA reads TGTGCCAGCACCGAGACAGACACTGAAGCTTTCTTT. It translates as CASTETDTEAFF. Recombination joined TRBV28 with TRBJ1-1; TRBD1 is a weak D gene call, 5 bases matching. CDR1 is given as MDHEN and CDR2 as SYDVKM, both from the germline V gene. The trim is 7 bases for V and 3 bases for J, with a gap of 9 bases between the germline ends. The CDR3 spans 12 residues, from the cysteine through the phenylalanine. Only CDR3 DNA remains: 36 bases, in frame from the first base. This CDR3, with the reference TRBV28 and TRBJ1-1 proteins standing in past its ends, gives the full variable domain DVKVTQSSRYLVKRTGEKVFLECVQDMDHENMFWYRQDPGLGLRLIYFSYDVKMKEKGDIPEGYSVSREKKERFSLILESASTNQTSMYLCASTETDTEAFFGQGTRLTVV.